These 20 T cell receptor beta chains were sequenced from one sample in a study of memory CD4+ T cells and cytomegalovirus serostatus. Single viable CD3+CD4+CD8-CD45RO+ cells were sorted as the memory CD4+ T cells. This table comes from immunoSEQ multiplex PCR, and its TCRdb copy is limited to in-frame clones, with some not included. The sample yields about 56,000 clones, over 70% seen once. Sequenced sample: memory CD4+ T cells from blood. The receptors derive from an adult in good health and CMV-seropositive.

This chain uses TRBV4-3 with TRBJ2-5, with a weak D call TRBD2 (6 bases). The CDR3 is 14 residues long. Germline V gene lookup returns CDR1 LGHNA and CDR2 YSLEER. V lost 3 bases and J 5 bases, leaving 13 bases between the germline ends. The chain's CDR3 is CASSQGLGAETQYF. Here the CDR3 DNA reads TGCGCCAGCAGCCAGGGACTTGGGGCGGAGACCCAGTACTTC.

CDR3 sequence reads: CASRAHLGSNYEQYV. The CDR3 DNA sequence: TGTGCCAGCAGAGCTCACCTCGGGAGCAACTACGAGCAGTACGTC. This rearrangement joins TRBV6-1 to TRBJ2-7, with a tentative D call TRBD2 (6 bases). Germline V gene data show CDR1 as MNHNS and CDR2 as SASEGT. The V end lost 6 bases, the J end lost 3 bases, and 18 bases lay between the germline ends. The CDR3 is made up of 15 amino acids.

This sequence joins TRBV5-1 and TRBJ1-3; no firm D call. The CDR3 has 15 residues. Per the germline V gene, CDR1 is SGHRS and CDR2 is YFSETQ. Trimming removed 5 bases from V and 1 base from J, with 13 bases in between. For the CDR3, the DNA is TGCGCCAGCAGTCTGGTCGGTACATCTGGAAACACCATATATTTT. Translating it yields CASSLVGTSGNTIYF.

V and J are TRBV12-5 and TRBJ2-1; a possible D gene is TRBD2 (5 bases). Germline V gene lookup returns CDR1 LGHNT and CDR2 FRNRAP. CDR3 length: 15 amino acids. V gave up 7 bases and J gave up 7 bases, with 20 bases separating them. The CDR3 sequence is CASAVEGYPQNEQFF. The CDR3 nucleotides read TGTGCTAGTGCCGTCGAGGGCTATCCCCAAAATGAGCAGTTCTTC. The complete variable domain, with remaining parts taken from reference TRBV12-5 and TRBJ2-1, reads DARVTQTPRHKVTEMGQEVTMRCQPILGHNTVFWYRQTMMQGLELLAYFRNRAPLDDSGMPKDRFSAEMPDATLATLKIQPSEPRDSAVYFCASAVEGYPQNEQFFGPGTRLTVL.

The V and J genes are TRBV18 and TRBJ2-3; D perhaps matches TRBD2 (6 bases). Trimming stripped 2 bases from V and 10 bases from J, with 13 bases between. Germline V gene lookup returns CDR1 KGHSH and CDR2 LQKENI. The CDR3 spans 13 residues. In DNA, the CDR3 is TGTGCCAGCTCACCAGGACCCGGGGAGGCGCAGTATTTT. Translation gives CASSPGPGEAQYF.

The V gene is TRBV5-1, the J gene TRBJ2-3, with 8 bases aligning to TRBD2. V shed 1 base, J shed 2 bases, and the junction held 3 bases outside the gene matches. Germline V gene data show CDR1 as SGHRS and CDR2 as YFSETQ. The CDR3 runs 15 residues. CDR3 loop: CASSLTSGYTDTQYF. In DNA, the CDR3 is TGCGCCAGCAGCTTGACTAGCGGATACACAGATACGCAGTATTTT. Complete variable domain (other parts from reference TRBV5-1 and TRBJ2-3): KAGVTQTPRYLIKTRGQQVTLSCSPISGHRSVSWYQQTPGQGLQFLFEYFSETQRNKGNFPGRFSGRQFSNSRSEMNVSTLELGDSALYLCASSLTSGYTDTQYFGPGTRLTVL.

V usage is TRBV6-1 and J usage is TRBJ2-3, with D possibly TRBD2 on 6 matching bases. Looked up from germline, CDR1 is MNHNS and CDR2 is SASEGT. Trimming took off 2 bases at V and 6 bases at J, with 24 bases between the two ends. This CDR3 contains 18 residues. Here the CDR3 DNA reads TGTGCCAGCAGTGAAAGGAGCCTAGCGCAGAGCGTAGGGGATACGCAGTATTTT. This sequence encodes CASSERSLAQSVGDTQYF.

CDR3 protein: CASLGGGAGASQVQFF. CDR3 bases: TGCGCCAGCCTGGGTGGAGGGGCGGGAGCCTCCCAAGTGCAGTTCTTC. The rearrangement uses TRBV4-1 and TRBJ2-1; TRBD2 aligns across 7 bases. The germline V gene has CDR1 MGHRA and CDR2 YSYEKL. The CDR3 sequence is 16 residues long. Trimming at V came to 8 bases and at J to 12 bases, leaving 22 bases not matched to a gene.

This chain joins TRBV5-8 and TRBJ1-2, with a weak D call TRBD1 (6 bases). CDR3 length equals 14 residues. CDR1 and CDR2 from the germline V gene are SGHTS and YDEGEE. The ends were cut back, 0 bases at V and 6 bases at J, with 12 bases in the middle. CDR3 region: CASSLGTGTNGYTF. CDR3 DNA sequence: TGTGCCAGCAGCTTGGGTACAGGGACGAATGGCTACACCTTC. Drawing the rest from reference TRBV5-8 and TRBJ1-2, the complete variable domain is EAGVTQSPTHLIKTRGQQATLRCSPISGHTSVYWYQQALGLGLQFLLWYDEGEERNRGNFPPRFSGRQFPNYSSELNVNALELEDSALYLCASSLGTGTNGYTFGSGTRLTVV.

The chain carries TRBV4-2 and TRBJ2-7; 7 nucleotides line up with TRBD2. Germline values: CDR1 LGHNA, CDR2 YNFKEQ. The CDR3 contains 15 residues. The V and J ends lost 4 bases and 3 bases, in that order; junction bases with no gene match: 9. The CDR3 DNA is TGTGCCAGCAGCCCGACTAGCAGAGAACACTACGAGCAGTACTTC. Residues: CASSPTSREHYEQYF.

With regard to this clone: Other DNA sequences from this sample encode an identical CDR3 as well. The chain recombines TRBV6-1 with TRBJ2-6; D is uncertain. V lost 7 bases to trimming and J lost 0 bases, with 10 bases between them. This CDR3 contains 15 residues. The germline gives CDR1 MNHNS, CDR2 SASEGT. The CDR3 bases are TGTGCCAGCATGGCGGCAATCTCTGGGGCCAACGTCCTGACTTTC. As protein: CASMAAISGANVLTF.

The gene calls are TRBV19 and TRBJ2-3; 9 bases agree with TRBD2. After removal of 5 bases from V and 5 bases from J, the junction contained 11 bases not matched to a gene. This CDR3 is 16 amino acids long. From germline, CDR1 is LNHDA and CDR2 SQIVND (reference sequence). CDR3 bases: TGTGCCAGTAGTTCCCATAGCGGGAGTATAGTAGATACGCAGTATTTT. It specifies CASSSHSGSIVDTQYF.

The V gene is TRBV7-2, the J gene TRBJ2-7; perhaps D is TRBD1 or TRBD2 (5 bases each). The germline V and J ends were trimmed by 6 bases and 11 bases, with 17 bases remaining between them. The CDR3 extends over 12 amino acids. CDR1 and CDR2 (germline): SGHTA, FQGNSA. The CDR3 spells CASSPGDRGKYF. Here the CDR3 DNA reads TGTGCCAGCAGTCCCGGCGACAGAGGGAAGTACTTC.

The J gene is TRBJ1-2, the V gene TRBV6-6; TRBD1 agrees at 8 bases. CDR3 length: 15 residues. The junction had 6 bases not matched to a gene; V was cut back by 6 bases and J by 0 bases. CDR1 is MNHNY, CDR2 SVGAGI, per germline (reference sequence). The CDR3 spells CASSYTGGANYGYTF. CDR3 nucleotide sequence: TGTGCCAGCAGCTATACAGGGGGAGCTAACTATGGCTACACCTTC.

This chain links TRBV2 with TRBJ2-2; 8 bases are shared with TRBD2. Germline trimming cut 7 bases from V and 4 bases from J; bases unmatched to any gene: 2. This CDR3 region has 13 residues. Germline V gene sequence: CDR1 SNHLY, CDR2 FYNNEI. CDR3 bases: TGTGCCAGCACACGGGAGGGCACCGGGGAGCTGTTTTTT. This codes for CASTREGTGELFF. The full variable domain, its missing parts supplied by reference TRBV2 and TRBJ2-2, is EPEVTQTPSHQVTQMGQEVILRCVPISNHLYFYWYRQILGQKVEFLVSFYNNEISEKSEIFDDQFSVERPDGSNFTLKIRSTKLEDSAMYFCASTREGTGELFFGEGSRLTVL.

The chain joins TRBV28 to TRBJ1-2, with D possibly matching TRBD1 (5 bases). CDR3 length equals 15 residues. V was trimmed by 5 bases and J by 2 bases, leaving 15 bases between them. Germline CDR1 and CDR2: MDHEN and SYDVKM. In DNA form, the CDR3 reads TGTGCCAGCAGTGAGATGGGACTTCGAAACTATGGCTACACCTTC. It specifies CASSEMGLRNYGYTF.

This sequence joins TRBV28 and TRBJ2-1, with D possibly being TRBD2 (5 bases). Germline CDR1 reads MDHEN; CDR2 reads SYDVKM. V shed 4 bases and J shed 13 bases, with 14 bases lying between them. CDR3 length: 12 amino acids. The CDR3 DNA is TGTGCCAGCAGTTCGCCCCCGGCTAGCCAGTTCTTC. It encodes CASSSPPASQFF.

J is TRBJ1-2 and V is TRBV19; D may be TRBD1 (5 bases). V lost 7 bases to trimming and J lost 7 bases, with 16 bases between them. This CDR3 contains 13 residues. Germline V gene data show CDR1 as LNHDA and CDR2 as SQIVND (reference sequence). The CDR3 nucleotides read TGTGCCAGTACTAACAGGCACAGGTTTGGCTACACCTTC. Its protein product is CASTNRHRFGYTF.

The chain recombines TRBV7-2 with TRBJ2-1; TRBD2 matches at 10 bases. CDR3 length: 18 residues. CDR1 is SGHTA, CDR2 FQGNSA, per germline. J lost 6 bases, V lost 1 base, and 12 bases had no gene match. CDR3 DNA sequence: TGTGCCAGCAGCTTAGGAGGGTCGGGACTAGCGAGCCTCAATGAGCAGTTCTTC. Amino acid sequence: CASSLGGSGLASLNEQFF.

The chain couples TRBV27 to TRBJ1-2, with D possibly being TRBD1 (5 bases). The CDR3 is 14 residues long. Looked up from germline, CDR1 is MNHEY and CDR2 is SMNVEV (reference sequence). Trimming stripped 4 bases from V and 4 bases from J, with 13 bases between. CDR3 coding DNA: TGTGCCAGCAGTTCGTTTAACGGGGGCTATGGCTACACCTTC. Residues: CASSSFNGGYGYTF.